This T cell receptor (beta chain) emerged from a study of T-cell memory formation after mild COVID-19. Findings and caveats of the study: While clones contracting from day 15 to 85 were balanced between CD4 and CD8, later expanders leaned CD4+. Of the contracting clones, CD4+ ones lay mainly in CM and EM, and CD8+ ones in EMRA.

This clonotype was seen a few times. The antigen is unknown. Germline CDR1 reads LGHNA; CDR2 reads YSLEER. There are 17 residues in the CDR3. Trimming took 0 bases from V and 2 from J; bases not matched to a gene: 9. TCRdb processed the 5' RACE reads anew with MiXCR; each CDR3 protein has one entry. The sample has approximately 150,000 distinct CDR3 sequences; more than 12% are singletons. Specimen: PBMCs or a T cell subset sorted from them (not recorded which). The chain couples TRBV4-3 to TRBJ2-7; TRBD2 matches at 8 bases. This sequence originates from an adult woman who had mild COVID-19 (a few samples of this study predate the infection). Cell type and time point are not known. Here the CDR3 DNA reads TGCGCCAGCAGCCAAGATCGAGCGGGAGATGTACCCTACGAGCAGTACTTC. This sequence encodes CASSQDRAGDVPYEQYF.